One and the same sample provided the 16 T cell receptor beta chains below, sequenced in a study of shared clonotypes between healthy human individuals. Sequenced by immunoSEQ multiplex PCR; TCRdb stores in-frame clones only, minus some. This table holds 550,000 to 700,000 clones, 73% found once. Sequenced: memory CD4+ T cells sorted from blood. The subset is: CD45RA-negative fraction. The receptors come from a woman aged 30 to 39 in good health.

This clone was observed once. The chain carries TRBV27 and TRBJ2-3; D possibly corresponds to TRBD1 (5 bases). V was cut by 7 bases and J by 4 bases, with 18 bases left in between. The CDR3 extends over 15 amino acids. Germline values: CDR1 MNHEY, CDR2 SMNVEV (reference sequence). The CDR3 bases are TGTGCCAGCAAGATAGGGGTAGGTCAGCCAGATACGCAGTATTTT. The encoded protein is CASKIGVGQPDTQYF.

The genes are TRBV7-9 and TRBJ1-5; D not resolved. The V end was cut by 0 bases, the J end by 7 bases, with 10 bases between. Germline V gene data show CDR1 as SEHNR and CDR2 as FQNEAQ (reference sequence). The CDR3 loop spans 14 amino acids. The CDR3 DNA follows: TGTGCCAGCAGCTTAGCAGGTGCGGAGCAGCCCCAGCATTTT. Translating gives CASSLAGAEQPQHF.

V usage is TRBV28 and J usage is TRBJ2-6; the D gene is possibly TRBD1 (6 bases). This CDR3 contains 16 residues. Germline loops: CDR1 MDHEN, CDR2 SYDVKM. V was pared by 2 bases and J by 2 bases, with 10 bases between. CDR3 sequence (DNA): TGTGCCAGCAGTTTACTCTCAGGGGCTGGGGCCAACGTCCTGACTTTC. Translation: CASSLLSGAGANVLTF.

On this clone: This may come from a read error, since a much larger clone is one base off. V usage is TRBV11-2 and J usage is TRBJ2-7; the D is unclear. Trimming removed 7 bases from V and 3 bases from J, with 7 bases in between. This CDR3 spans 11 amino acids. From germline, CDR1 is SGHAT and CDR2 FQNNGV. The CDR3 is CASTFYYEQYF. In DNA, the CDR3 is TGTGCCAGCACCTTCTACTACGAGCAGTACTTC.

About this clone itself: Other nucleotide sequences from this sample produce the same CDR3. This sequence joins TRBV5-1 and TRBJ1-3; possible D gene TRBD1, 5 bases. In germline, CDR1 is SGHRS, CDR2 YFSETQ. The CDR3 has 14 amino acids. V lost 4 bases and J lost 2, with 10 bases in between. CDR3 DNA: TGCGCCAGCAGCCAAGGGACTGCTGGAAACACCATATATTTT. This translates into CASSQGTAGNTIYF.

The CDR3 region is CAISESLAGGPYEQYF. The CDR3 DNA reads TGTGCCATCAGTGAGTCCCTAGCGGGAGGGCCCTACGAGCAGTACTTC. This chain connects TRBV10-3 to TRBJ2-7; 12 bases fit TRBD2. Germline CDR1 is ENHRY and CDR2 is SYGVKD. V trimming: 0 bases; J trimming: 2 bases; junction bases outside the gene matches: 2. The CDR3 is 16 residues long.

This chain connects TRBV7-9 to TRBJ2-7; 9 bases agree with TRBD1. This CDR3 is built from 14 residues. Germline CDR1 and CDR2: SEHNR and FQNEAQ (reference sequence). After removal of 4 bases from V and 5 bases from J, the junction contained 6 bases not matched to a gene. In nucleotides, the CDR3 is TGTGCCAGCAGCTCCGGGACAGGGAGTGACGAGCAGTACTTC. As protein: CASSSGTGSDEQYF.

This clone was seen a single time. The V and J genes are TRBV29-1 and TRBJ2-2; D call uncertain. The CDR3 totals 15 residues. The V and J ends lost 4 bases and 0 bases respectively, with 12 bases between them. Per germline, CDR1 SQVTM and CDR2 ANQGSEA. The CDR3 sequence is CSVVARQSNTGELFF. CDR3 sequence (DNA): TGCAGCGTTGTGGCGCGGCAGTCGAACACCGGGGAGCTGTTTTTT.

The V call is TRBV28, the J call TRBJ1-5; D is undetermined. CDR3 size: 14 residues. Trimming stripped 6 bases from V and 5 bases from J, with 14 bases between. Germline V gene data show CDR1 as MDHEN and CDR2 as SYDVKM. The CDR3 loop is CASRYSSGYQPQHF. CDR3 nucleotide sequence: TGTGCCAGCAGATACAGTAGCGGCTATCAGCCCCAGCATTTT.

The rearrangement links TRBV2 to TRBJ2-3; TRBD1 matches 7 bases. This CDR3 has 16 amino acids. CDR1 and CDR2 (germline): SNHLY, FYNNEI. J lost 4 bases, V lost 6 bases, and 13 bases had no gene match. CDR3 amino acids: CASRNIMTGSADTQYF. In nucleotides, the CDR3 is TGTGCCAGCAGAAACATCATGACAGGGTCGGCAGATACGCAGTATTTT.

The gene calls are TRBV5-1 and TRBJ2-5; TRBD1 matches 9 bases. The germline CDR1 and CDR2 sequences are SGHRS and YFSETQ. This CDR3 contains 15 residues. V shed 1 base and J 6 bases; nucleotides not matched to a gene: 7. This chain's CDR3 is CASSLWTGVSQTQYF. The CDR3 region has the DNA TGCGCCAGCAGCTTGTGGACAGGGGTTTCTCAGACCCAGTACTTC.

The chain employs TRBV5-1 and TRBJ2-3, with D perhaps matching TRBD1 (6 bases). The V gene lost 1 base and the J gene lost 2 bases, with 11 bases spanning the gap. The germline V gene encodes CDR1 SGHRS and CDR2 YFSETQ. This CDR3 spans 15 amino acids. The CDR3 loop reads CASSLTGIDTDTQYF. Written as DNA, the CDR3 is TGCGCCAGCAGCTTGACAGGGATTGACACAGATACGCAGTATTTT.

The count of this clone is one. V gene TRBV6-5 combines with J gene TRBJ1-5; no definite D call. The CDR3 contains 11 residues. The germline gives CDR1 MNHEY, CDR2 SVGAGI. Trimming took off 6 bases at V and 1 base at J, with 1 base between the two ends. Here the CDR3 reads CASRSNQPQHF. The CDR3, as DNA: TGTGCCAGCAGGAGCAATCAGCCCCAGCATTTT.

The rearrangement links TRBV11-2 to TRBJ2-1; possibly TRBD1 or TRBD2 for D (6 bases each). Trimming removed 2 bases from V and 4 bases from J, with 9 bases in between. CDR3 length equals 14 residues. Germline V gene data show CDR1 as SGHAT and CDR2 as FQNNGV. The CDR3 sequence: CASSLRGEYNEQFF. For the CDR3, the DNA is TGTGCCAGCAGCTTAAGGGGGGAATACAATGAGCAGTTCTTC.

The V and J genes are TRBV6-4 and TRBJ1-5; perhaps TRBD1 as D (5 bases). The CDR3 consists of 13 residues. Trimming removed 3 bases at V and 6 bases at J, with 9 bases between. The germline V gene has CDR1 MRHNA and CDR2 SNTAGT. The CDR3 protein is CASSEGERQPQHF. The DNA for the CDR3 is TGTGCCAGCAGTGAGGGGGAGCGTCAGCCCCAGCATTTT.

The V call is TRBV5-1, the J call TRBJ1-3; D possibly corresponds to TRBD1 (5 bases). CDR3 length: 15 amino acids. Trimming cost V 4 bases and J 0 bases, with 11 bases left between them. Germline V CDR1 and CDR2: SGHRS, YFSETQ. This chain's CDR3 is CASSGAVDSGNTIYF. The DNA for the CDR3 is TGCGCCAGCAGCGGGGCGGTGGACTCTGGAAACACCATATATTTT.